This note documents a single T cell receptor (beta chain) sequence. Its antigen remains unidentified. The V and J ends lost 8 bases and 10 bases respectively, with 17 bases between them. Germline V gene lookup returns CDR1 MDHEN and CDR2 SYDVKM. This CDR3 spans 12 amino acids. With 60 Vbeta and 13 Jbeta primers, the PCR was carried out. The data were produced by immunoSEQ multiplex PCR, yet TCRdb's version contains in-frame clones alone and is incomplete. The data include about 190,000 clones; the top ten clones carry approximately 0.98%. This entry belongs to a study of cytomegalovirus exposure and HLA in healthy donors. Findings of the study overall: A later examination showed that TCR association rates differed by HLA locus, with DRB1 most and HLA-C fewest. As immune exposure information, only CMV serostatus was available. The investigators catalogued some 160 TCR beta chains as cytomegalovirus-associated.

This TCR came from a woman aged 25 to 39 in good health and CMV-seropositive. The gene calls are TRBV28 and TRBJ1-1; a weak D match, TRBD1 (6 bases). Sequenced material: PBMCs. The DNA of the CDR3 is TGTGCCAGCGCGACAGGACTTTTGGGAGCTTTCTTT. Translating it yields CASATGLLGAFF.